A selection of T cell receptor beta chains follows, all from one sample in a study of blood T cells in healthy people across ages. In TCRdb, the 5' RACE reads were re-called with MiXCR into one record per CDR3 protein. In the table there are hundreds of thousands of distinct CDR3 sequences, roughly 32% of which are singletons. Specimen: blood. The source of these receptors is an elderly woman in good health. The CDR3 runs from the conserved cysteine through the conserved F or W. A D gene is named only where the DNA matches it firmly. Expanded clones are given a class, and other clones once, few, many or no size at all.

clone_size: many
v_call: TRBV6-2/TRBV6-3
d_call: TRBD1
j_call: TRBJ1-2
cdr3_aa: CASGMDRPNLSNYGYTF
cdr3_nt: TGTGCCAGCGGAATGGACAGGCCTAACCTTTCCAACTATGGCTACACCTTC

clone_size: many
v_call: TRBV7-2
d_call: .
j_call: TRBJ2-7
cdr3_aa: CASSLGVSTSYEQYF
cdr3_nt: TGTGCCAGCAGCTTAGGAGTTTCCACTTCCTACGAGCAGTACTTC

clone_size: many
v_call: TRBV4-1
d_call: TRBD1
j_call: TRBJ1-6
cdr3_aa: CASSSRTGLSSYNSPLHF
cdr3_nt: TGCGCCAGCAGCTCCCGGACAGGTCTAAGCTCCTATAATTCACCCCTCCACTTT

clone_size: few
v_call: TRBV28
d_call: .
j_call: TRBJ1-2
cdr3_aa: CASTPQGDKYNYGYTF
cdr3_nt: TGTGCCAGCACCCCCCAAGGGGACAAATATAACTATGGCTACACCTTC

clone_size: many
v_call: TRBV4-3
d_call: .
j_call: TRBJ2-3
cdr3_aa: CASSQEGASTDTQYF
cdr3_nt: TGCGCCAGCAGCCAAGAAGGGGCGTCCACAGATACGCAGTATTTT

clone_size: many
v_call: TRBV11-1
d_call: .
j_call: TRBJ2-6
cdr3_aa: CASSFTGGRTGANVLTF
cdr3_nt: TGTGCCAGCAGCTTTACCGGGGGCAGGACTGGGGCCAACGTCCTGACTTTC

clone_size: .
v_call: TRBV7-2
d_call: .
j_call: TRBJ2-7
cdr3_aa: CASSLNVNFVEQYF
cdr3_nt: TGTGCCAGCAGCCTAAACGTCAATTTTGTCGAGCAGTACTTC

clone_size: many
v_call: TRBV6-2/TRBV6-3
d_call: TRBD1
j_call: TRBJ2-7
cdr3_aa: CASSNNRGPKGEQYF
cdr3_nt: TGTGCCAGCAGTAATAACAGGGGTCCGAAGGGAGAGCAGTACTTC

clone_size: .
v_call: TRBV6-5
d_call: .
j_call: TRBJ1-2
cdr3_aa: CASRLDNRVSGYTF
cdr3_nt: TGTGCCAGCAGGTTGGACAACCGCGTGTCTGGCTACACCTTC

clone_size: many
v_call: TRBV12-3/TRBV12-4
d_call: TRBD2
j_call: TRBJ2-5
cdr3_aa: CASSLPLAGGQETQYF
cdr3_nt: TGTGCCAGCAGTTTACCCCTAGCGGGGGGCCAAGAGACCCAGTACTTC

clone_size: many
v_call: TRBV5-6
d_call: .
j_call: TRBJ2-4
cdr3_aa: CASSLDGTNIQYF
cdr3_nt: TGTGCCAGCAGCTTGGACGGTACAAACATTCAGTACTTC

clone_size: .
v_call: TRBV12-3/TRBV12-4
d_call: .
j_call: TRBJ2-3
cdr3_aa: CASSFGQGTDTEYF
cdr3_nt: .

clone_size: many
v_call: TRBV11-1
d_call: .
j_call: TRBJ2-3
cdr3_aa: CASSLTIGDTQYF
cdr3_nt: TGTGCCAGCAGCTTAACGATTGGAGATACGCAGTATTTT

clone_size: few
v_call: TRBV4-3
d_call: .
j_call: TRBJ2-5
cdr3_aa: CASSPKWGGGAQETQYF
cdr3_nt: TGCGCCAGCAGCCCAAAGTGGGGGGGGGGCGCCCAAGAGACCCAGTACTTC

clone_size: .
v_call: TRBV7-2
d_call: TRBD2
j_call: TRBJ2-7
cdr3_aa: CASSSRSSSGSYEQYF
cdr3_nt: TGTGCCAGCAGCTCGAGATCATCTAGCGGGTCCTACGAGCAGTACTTC

clone_size: .
v_call: TRBV12-3/TRBV12-4
d_call: .
j_call: TRBJ1-1
cdr3_aa: CASSSQGTQNTEAFF
cdr3_nt: TGTGCCAGCAGTTCCCAGGGGACCCAGAACACTGAAGCTTTCTTT

clone_size: .
v_call: TRBV7-9
d_call: .
j_call: TRBJ2-3
cdr3_aa: CASSLDGADTQYF
cdr3_nt: TGTGCCAGCAGCTTAGATGGTGCAGATACGCAGTATTTT

clone_size: many
v_call: TRBV7-2
d_call: TRBD1
j_call: TRBJ2-5
cdr3_aa: CASSLEAGGRETQYF
cdr3_nt: TGTGCCAGCAGCTTAGAGGCAGGGGGTCGAGAGACCCAGTACTTC

clone_size: many
v_call: TRBV29-1
d_call: .
j_call: TRBJ1-2
cdr3_aa: CSVEVNRQSTF
cdr3_nt: TGCAGCGTTGAAGTAAACCGTCAGTCCACCTTC

clone_size: many
v_call: TRBV25-1
d_call: .
j_call: TRBJ2-5
cdr3_aa: CASSEFGQGQETQYF
cdr3_nt: TGTGCCAGCAGTGAATTTGGTCAGGGGCAAGAGACCCAGTACTTC

clone_size: many
v_call: TRBV5-1
d_call: .
j_call: TRBJ2-5
cdr3_aa: CASSLVRQAQETQYF
cdr3_nt: TGCGCCAGCAGCTTGGTGAGGCAGGCCCAAGAGACCCAGTACTTC

clone_size: .
v_call: TRBV20-1
d_call: TRBD1
j_call: TRBJ2-5
cdr3_aa: CSARPTGSRETQYF
cdr3_nt: TGCAGTGCTAGGCCGACAGGGTCTCGGGAGACCCAGTACTTC

clone_size: many
v_call: TRBV6-6
d_call: TRBD2
j_call: TRBJ2-1
cdr3_aa: CASSPSGGRRNEQFF
cdr3_nt: TGTGCCAGCAGCCCGAGCGGGGGGCGTCGCAATGAGCAGTTCTTC

clone_size: many
v_call: TRBV29-1
d_call: .
j_call: TRBJ2-5
cdr3_aa: CSVSYRGGETQYF
cdr3_nt: TGCAGCGTCTCCTACAGGGGAGGGGAGACCCAGTACTTC

clone_size: .
v_call: TRBV20-1
d_call: TRBD1
j_call: TRBJ1-2
cdr3_aa: CSAREDRGHYGYTF
cdr3_nt: TGCAGTGCACGAGAGGACAGGGGACACTATGGCTACACCTTC

clone_size: many
v_call: TRBV24-1
d_call: TRBD2
j_call: TRBJ2-3
cdr3_aa: CATSDRLAGGTDTQYF
cdr3_nt: TGTGCCACCAGTGATCGTCTAGCGGGGGGTACAGATACGCAGTATTTT

clone_size: .
v_call: TRBV12-5
d_call: TRBD1
j_call: TRBJ2-7
cdr3_aa: CASGLTGGEQYF
cdr3_nt: TGTGCTAGTGGTTTAACAGGGGGCGAGCAGTACTTC

clone_size: many
v_call: TRBV27
d_call: .
j_call: TRBJ2-1
cdr3_aa: CASSLLGRTYNEQFF
cdr3_nt: TGTGCCAGCAGCCTACTGGGAAGGACGTACAATGAGCAGTTCTTC

clone_size: many
v_call: TRBV20-1
d_call: .
j_call: TRBJ2-3
cdr3_aa: CSAPIGAGSTDTQYF
cdr3_nt: TGCAGTGCCCCCATCGGGGCAGGCAGCACAGATACGCAGTATTTT

clone_size: many
v_call: TRBV7-3
d_call: .
j_call: TRBJ2-7
cdr3_aa: CASSLTPRTSYEQYF
cdr3_nt: TGTGCCAGCAGCTTAACGCCTCGGACCTCCTACGAGCAGTACTTC

clone_size: few
v_call: TRBV19
d_call: TRBD2
j_call: TRBJ2-3
cdr3_aa: CASSISTGGTQYF
cdr3_nt: TGTGCCAGTAGTATTTCGACGGGAGGTACGCAGTATTTT

clone_size: many
v_call: TRBV12-3/TRBV12-4
d_call: TRBD2
j_call: TRBJ2-7
cdr3_aa: CASSSSGGANEQYF
cdr3_nt: TGTGCCAGCAGTTCTAGCGGGGGGGCGAACGAGCAGTACTTC

clone_size: many
v_call: TRBV10-3
d_call: TRBD2
j_call: TRBJ2-7
cdr3_aa: CAISDKGLAQDEQYF
cdr3_nt: TGTGCCATCAGTGACAAGGGACTAGCACAGGACGAGCAGTACTTC

clone_size: many
v_call: TRBV24-1
d_call: TRBD1
j_call: TRBJ2-5
cdr3_aa: CATSQTGGVPETQYF
cdr3_nt: TGTGCCACCAGCCAGACAGGGGGCGTCCCAGAGACCCAGTACTTC

clone_size: .
v_call: TRBV6-2/TRBV6-3
d_call: TRBD1
j_call: TRBJ2-7
cdr3_aa: CASSYPSRCRGLDVQYF
cdr3_nt: TGTGCCAGCAGTTACCCCTCCAGGTGCAGGGGGCTAGACGTGCAGTACTTC

clone_size: few
v_call: TRBV20-1
d_call: .
j_call: TRBJ1-1
cdr3_aa: CSAHPGRANTEAFF
cdr3_nt: TGCAGTGCTCACCCAGGGAGGGCGAACACTGAAGCTTTCTTT

clone_size: many
v_call: TRBV7-2
d_call: .
j_call: TRBJ2-3
cdr3_aa: CASSPGGRRGTDTQYF
cdr3_nt: TGTGCCAGCAGCCCCGGAGGCCGCCGGGGCACAGATACGCAGTATTTT

clone_size: few
v_call: TRBV6-6
d_call: .
j_call: TRBJ1-5
cdr3_aa: CASSYSIGNQPQHF
cdr3_nt: TGTGCCAGCAGTTACTCGATCGGGAATCAGCCCCAGCATTTT

clone_size: many
v_call: TRBV29-1
d_call: TRBD1
j_call: TRBJ2-7
cdr3_aa: CSVRWTGGWEQYF
cdr3_nt: TGCAGCGTTCGTTGGACAGGGGGCTGGGAGCAGTACTTC

clone_size: many
v_call: TRBV6-1
d_call: .
j_call: TRBJ1-2
cdr3_aa: CASSEIEGLDGYTF
cdr3_nt: TGTGCCAGCAGTGAAATTGAGGGCTTGGATGGCTACACCTTC

clone_size: .
v_call: TRBV15
d_call: .
j_call: TRBJ1-2
cdr3_aa: CATSRDLEQGRNYGYTF
cdr3_nt: TGTGCCACCAGCAGAGATCTGGAACAGGGTCGCAACTATGGCTACACCTTC

clone_size: many
v_call: TRBV12-3/TRBV12-4
d_call: .
j_call: TRBJ2-1
cdr3_aa: CASSLPPGGQFF
cdr3_nt: TGTGCCAGCAGTTTACCTCCCGGGGGGCAGTTCTTC

clone_size: many
v_call: TRBV5-1
d_call: .
j_call: TRBJ2-7
cdr3_aa: CASSPRDLNYEQYF
cdr3_nt: TGCGCCAGCAGCCCTCGGGACTTAAACTACGAGCAGTACTTC

clone_size: .
v_call: TRBV11-3
d_call: .
j_call: TRBJ2-1
cdr3_aa: CASSLDEGNEQFF
cdr3_nt: TGTGCCAGCAGCTTAGATGAGGGCAATGAGCAGTTCTTC

clone_size: many
v_call: TRBV24-1
d_call: TRBD1
j_call: TRBJ2-3
cdr3_aa: CATSEPGQGGDTQYF
cdr3_nt: TGTGCCACCAGTGAACCCGGACAGGGCGGAGATACGCAGTATTTT

clone_size: .
v_call: TRBV6-6
d_call: TRBD1
j_call: TRBJ2-7
cdr3_aa: CASSYSKDRVF
cdr3_nt: TGTGCCAGCAGTTACTCGAAGGACAGGGTCTTC

clone_size: few
v_call: TRBV7-2
d_call: .
j_call: TRBJ2-7
cdr3_aa: CASSRLRGEQYF
cdr3_nt: TGTGCCAGCAGCCGCCTTAGGGGCGAGCAGTACTTC

clone_size: .
v_call: TRBV7-2
d_call: TRBD2
j_call: TRBJ2-7
cdr3_aa: CAGSPLAGGSYEQYF
cdr3_nt: TGTGCCGGCAGCCCACTAGCGGGGGGATCCTACGAGCAGTACTTC

clone_size: many
v_call: TRBV18
d_call: TRBD1
j_call: TRBJ1-3
cdr3_aa: CASSPGDSTSGNTIYF
cdr3_nt: TGTGCCAGCTCACCCGGGGACAGCACTTCTGGAAACACCATATATTTT

clone_size: .
v_call: TRBV12-3/TRBV12-4
d_call: .
j_call: TRBJ2-4
cdr3_aa: CASSFGSREQYF
cdr3_nt: TGTGCCAGCAGTTTCGGCAGTCGGGAGCAGTACTTC

clone_size: .
v_call: TRBV5-1
d_call: TRBD2
j_call: TRBJ2-3
cdr3_aa: CASNLAGGPIDTQYF
cdr3_nt: TGCGCCAGCAACTTAGCGGGGGGCCCCATCGATACGCAGTATTTT

clone_size: .
v_call: TRBV20-1
d_call: .
j_call: TRBJ1-1
cdr3_aa: CSASGPGRETEAFF
cdr3_nt: TGCAGTGCTAGCGGCCCTGGTAGGGAGACTGAAGCTTTCTTT

clone_size: many
v_call: TRBV11-2
d_call: .
j_call: TRBJ1-6
cdr3_aa: CASSKAPGDFNSPLHF
cdr3_nt: TGTGCCAGCAGCAAGGCCCCAGGGGACTTTAATTCACCCCTCCACTTT

clone_size: many
v_call: TRBV24-1
d_call: .
j_call: TRBJ2-3
cdr3_aa: CATRRRHHTDTQYF
cdr3_nt: TGTGCCACCAGGAGGAGACACCACACAGATACGCAGTATTTT

clone_size: few
v_call: TRBV9
d_call: TRBD2
j_call: TRBJ2-2
cdr3_aa: CASSVATSGAPNTGELFF
cdr3_nt: TGTGCCAGCAGCGTAGCTACTAGCGGGGCCCCGAACACCGGGGAGCTGTTTTTT

clone_size: many
v_call: TRBV6-2/TRBV6-3
d_call: .
j_call: TRBJ2-5
cdr3_aa: CASQARQETQYF
cdr3_nt: TGTGCCAGCCAGGCGAGGCAAGAGACCCAGTACTTC

clone_size: .
v_call: TRBV20-1
d_call: .
j_call: TRBJ1-2
cdr3_aa: CSRDGSYGYTF
cdr3_nt: TGCAGTAGGGACGGGTCCTATGGCTACACCTTC

clone_size: many
v_call: TRBV9
d_call: .
j_call: TRBJ2-7
cdr3_aa: CASGGAGGPYEQYF
cdr3_nt: TGTGCCAGCGGTGGGGCAGGGGGGCCATACGAGCAGTACTTC

clone_size: many
v_call: TRBV11-2
d_call: .
j_call: TRBJ2-1
cdr3_aa: CASSSRGYNEQFF
cdr3_nt: TGTGCCAGCAGCTCTCGGGGCTACAATGAGCAGTTCTTC